This T cell receptor beta chain was documented in a study of blood T cell repertoires in COVID-19. On the study more broadly: PBMCs, B-cell-depleted T cells, or T cells provided the cDNA or gDNA that made up the material.

After removal of 5 bases from V and 5 bases from J, the junction contained 10 bases not matched to a gene. In germline, CDR1 is MDHEN, CDR2 SYDVKM. The CDR3 consists of 17 residues. Participants came from 20 to 25 US areas, aged roughly 18 to 95 years. Participants' own reports of clinical history determined their cohort assignment. All recovered Cohort 3 donors got two negative PCRs, got clearance, or saw symptom resolution. Sequencing used immunoSEQ multiplex PCR; TCRdb keeps in-frame clones, though not all of them. This table has under 300,000 clones, about 87% appearing once. V is TRBV28 and J is TRBJ2-4; 12 bases map to TRBD2. The sequence was obtained from a woman in her 50s who had recovered from COVID-19. Sequenced sample: PBMCs or T cells enriched from blood (not recorded which). CDR3 sequence reads: CASSSTSGRRMENIQYF. The DNA for the CDR3 is TGTGCCAGCAGTAGTACTAGCGGGAGGCGTATGGAAAACATTCAGTACTTC.